This passage covers 10 T cell receptor beta chains from one sample sequenced in a study of identical twins. Each CDR3 protein is one row after TCRdb ran MiXCR on the 5' RACE reads. This sample has about 550,000 distinct CDR3 sequences, with about 20% found just once. These data were likewise used in another study, on yellow fever vaccine responses in identical twins.

Sequenced material: CD4+ T cells sorted from blood. These receptor sequences come from a woman aged 18-35 years in good health.

This clonotype came up a few times. J is TRBJ2-3 and V is TRBV24-1; D call uncertain. Germline values: CDR1 KGHDR, CDR2 SFDVKD. The V end lost 4 bases, the J end lost 2 bases, and 6 bases lay between the germline ends. The CDR3 runs to 13 residues. The CDR3 DNA sequence: TGTGCCACCAGTGAGACGAACACAGATACGCAGTATTTT. As protein: CATSETNTDTQYF.

V is TRBV12-3 or TRBV12-4 and J is TRBJ1-6; 8 nucleotides match TRBD1. The trim removed 5 bases at V and 9 bases at J, leaving 6 bases unmatched. The CDR3 is made up of 14 amino acids. The CDR3 coding sequence is TGTGCCAGCAGTCCGGGACAGGTCGGTTCACCCCTCCACTTT. It encodes CASSPGQVGSPLHF.

This clonotype was recorded a few times. The rearrangement uses TRBV6-2 or TRBV6-3 and TRBJ1-1, with D maybe TRBD1 (6 bases). Trimming removed 2 bases at V and 1 base at J, with 14 bases between. In germline, CDR1 is MNHEY, CDR2 SVGEGT. CDR3 length: 16 residues. The CDR3 coding sequence is TGTGCCAGCAGTTACAAGTCGGGACACCGGAACACTGAAGCTTTCTTT. Translating it yields CASSYKSGHRNTEAFF.

V is TRBV12-3 or TRBV12-4 and J is TRBJ1-2, with a tentative D call TRBD1 (5 bases). This CDR3 region has 14 residues. Trimming removed 10 bases at V and 0 bases at J, with 15 bases between. CDR3 sequence reads: CATLGQLANYGYTF. CDR3 DNA sequence: TGTGCCACCCTGGGGCAGTTAGCTAACTATGGCTACACCTTC.

This clonotype was detected once. The chain uses TRBV6-2 or TRBV6-3 and TRBJ2-7; TRBD2 matches 8 bases. The germline V gene encodes CDR1 MNHEY and CDR2 SVGEGT. This CDR3 has 15 amino acids. V trimming: 4 bases; J trimming: 5 bases; junction bases outside the gene matches: 10. CDR3 DNA sequence: TGTGCCAGCAGTTTCTCCGGGACTAGAGGCAACGAGCAGTACTTC. It codes for CASSFSGTRGNEQYF.

This clonotype was picked up a small number of times. V usage is TRBV12-3 or TRBV12-4 and J usage is TRBJ2-7, with TRBD1 identical over 7 bases. V lost 6 bases and J lost 2; bases outside the gene matches: 7. The CDR3 length is 14 residues. Here the CDR3 reads CASSGTVPPYEQYF. For the CDR3, the DNA is TGTGCCAGCAGCGGGACAGTTCCCCCCTACGAGCAGTACTTC.

The V and J genes are TRBV12-3 or TRBV12-4 and TRBJ2-1, with D possibly matching TRBD2 (5 bases). This CDR3 comprises 15 residues. V dropped 6 bases and J dropped 0 bases, with 12 bases sitting between them. CDR3 in amino acids: CASSSAVSSYNEQFF. CDR3 DNA sequence: TGTGCCAGCAGCTCAGCGGTAAGCTCCTACAATGAGCAGTTCTTC.

The chain recombines TRBV3-1 with TRBJ2-3, with TRBD2 identical over 7 bases. J gave up 6 bases and V 0 bases, and 9 bases lay outside the gene matches. The V gene's germline CDR1 is LGHDT and CDR2 YNNKEL (reference sequence). The CDR3 spans 16 residues. The CDR3 DNA is TGTGCCAGCAGCCAAGATCGGGACGCCGGGGGGGATACGCAGTATTTT. It yields the protein CASSQDRDAGGDTQYF.

The chain combines TRBV19 with TRBJ2-6; D is tentatively TRBD1 or TRBD2 (6 bases each). V gave up 7 bases and J gave up 2 bases, with 12 bases separating them. The CDR3 covers 15 residues. CDR1 is LNHDA and CDR2 is SQIVND in the germline V gene (reference sequence). The CDR3, as DNA: TGTGCCAGTATTTCAGGGGAGGCTGGGGCCAACGTCCTGACTTTC. Protein: CASISGEAGANVLTF. Full variable domain (remainder filled in from reference TRBV19 and TRBJ2-6): DGGITQSPKYLFRKEGQNVTLSCEQNLNHDAMYWYRQDPGQGLRLIYYSQIVNDFQKGDIAEGYSVSREKKESFPLTVTSAQKNPTAFYLCASISGEAGANVLTFGAGSRLTVL.

Regarding this clonotype: Compared with germline, one end of the junction differs, possibly owing to a read error. The V and J genes are TRBV29-1 and TRBJ2-2; perhaps TRBD2 as D (5 bases). Looked up from germline, CDR1 is SQVTM and CDR2 is ANQGSEA. The CDR3 totals 12 residues. CDR3 residues: CSGVRNTGELLF. For the CDR3, the DNA is TGCAGCGGAGTAAGGAACACCGGGGAGCTGCTTTTT.